This entry concerns a single TCR beta chain. Its antigen remains unidentified. The sample comes from a study of T-cell reconstitution after alpha-beta-depleted transplantation in children. General observations from the study: Day-60 TCRbeta diversity that was high in some patients was derived from surviving recipient T cells and thymic progenitors. Alpha-beta T cells about two months after transplant reportedly derived from several hundred expanded graft clones. The main origin of T-cell counts and diversity one year after transplant was newly produced T cells.

Using unique molecular identifiers, the investigators prepared the TCRbeta library. A single record per CDR3 protein comes from TCRdb applying MiXCR to the PCR reads. The sample shows approximately 27,000 distinct CDR3 sequences, about 18% of them seen only once. Germline V CDR1 and CDR2: MNHEY, SMNVEV (reference sequence). The CDR3 has 15 residues. The V gene end was trimmed by 5 bases and the J gene end by 3 bases; junction bases not matched to a gene: 10. The TCR originated in a male patient between 2 and 15 years old who had a stem cell transplant for acute lymphoblastic leukemia, so the T cells may come from the graft donor. J is TRBJ2-7 and V is TRBV27; 7 bases agree with TRBD1. Sequenced material: PBMCs, mostly from graft donor cells, taken 60 days after TCRalphabeta/CD19-depleted stem cell transplant. The CDR3 is CASSPTQGIGYEQYF. In DNA, the CDR3 is TGTGCCAGCAGTCCCACACAGGGGATAGGCTACGAGCAGTACTTC.